The present T cell receptor beta chain was sequenced within a study of blood T cell repertoires in COVID-19. On the study more broadly: Acute and convalescent COVID-19 samples came from the United States, Italy and Spain.

Trimming stripped 3 bases from V and 5 bases from J, with 9 bases between. Germline V gene sequence: CDR1 SGHNT, CDR2 YYREEE (reference sequence). This CDR3 is 14 amino acids long. The method was immunoSEQ multiplex PCR; TCRdb's version includes in-frame clones alone and lacks a portion of them. The data show more than 200,000 clones, with around 88% seen just once and approximately 1.4% held by the top ten. The clonotype was recovered from a man older than 75 with acute or convalescent COVID-19. The sequenced material came from peripheral blood. The chain uses TRBV5-4 and TRBJ1-6; D perhaps matches TRBD1 (5 bases). The CDR3 loop is CASSYGTHNSPLHF. CDR3 DNA sequence: TGTGCCAGCAGCTACGGGACTCATAATTCACCCCTCCACTTT.